This TCR beta chain appears in the sequencing data of a study of cytomegalovirus exposure and HLA in healthy donors. General observations from the study: More clonal expansion characterized HLA-associated TCR beta chains than equally common others in a later analysis.

Notes on this clone: Its antigen remains unknown.

In the PCR, 60 Vbeta and 13 Jbeta primers were used. The table came from immunoSEQ multiplex PCR; TCRdb's copy has only in-frame clones and leaves some out. The sample lists about 220,000 clones; 82% were seen once. The germline gives CDR1 KGHSH, CDR2 LQKENI. The CDR3 contains 15 residues. Trimming cost V 6 bases and J 0 bases, with 12 bases left between them. This TCR was recovered from a man in his forties in good health and CMV-seropositive. V gene TRBV18 combines with J gene TRBJ2-1; possibly TRBD2 for D (5 bases). The specimen sequenced was PBMCs. The CDR3 DNA is TGTGCCAGCTCGGACTCGGAAGGCTCCTACAATGAGCAGTTCTTC. Amino acid sequence: CASSDSEGSYNEQFF. The entire variable domain, with the rest obtained from reference TRBV18 and TRBJ2-1, is as follows: NAGVMQNPRHLVRRRGQEARLRCSPMKGHSHVYWYRQLPEEGLKFMVYLQKENIIDESGMPKERFSAEFPKEGPSILRIQQVVRGDSAAYFCASSDSEGSYNEQFFGPGTRLTVL.